This T cell receptor beta chain was sequenced in a study of cytomegalovirus exposure and HLA in healthy donors. The PCR had 60 Vbeta and 13 Jbeta primers. Using immunoSEQ multiplex PCR, the repertoire was profiled, and TCRdb retains in-frame clones only, with some absent. This sample has around 120,000 clones, with less than 65% found just once. Findings and limits, study-wide: According to an earlier analysis, most TCR beta V segments yielded productive rearrangements about 87% or about 30% of the time. A later examination showed that TCR association rates differed by HLA locus, with DRB1 most and HLA-C fewest. In a later analysis, at a false discovery rate of 0.05, roughly 18,000 TCR beta sequences were associated with HLA alleles.

A remark on this clone: Its target is not known.

The sample was PBMCs. The receptor comes from a man aged 35 to 55 in good health and CMV-seropositive.

Here the CDR3 DNA reads TGTGCCAGCAGCGTGGGGCAATCTGGGGCCAACGTCCTGACTTTC. It encodes CASSVGQSGANVLTF. The chain combines TRBV9 with TRBJ2-6; tentatively, D is TRBD1 (5 bases). CDR1 and CDR2 (germline): SGDLS, YYNGEE. V lost 2 bases and J lost 1, with 7 bases in between. CDR3 length: 15 amino acids.